The TCR beta chain under discussion was sequenced for a study of cytomegalovirus exposure and HLA in healthy donors. The V gene end was trimmed by 0 bases and the J gene end by 15 bases; junction bases not matched to a gene: 9. This CDR3 comprises 14 residues. The germline V gene has CDR1 SGHRS and CDR2 YFSETQ. The study ran its PCR with 60 Vbeta and 13 Jbeta primers. Data came from immunoSEQ multiplex PCR; TCRdb stores just in-frame clones and leaves some out. The sample yields about 160,000 clones, approximately 70% seen once. Overall study findings and caveats: Beyond CMV serostatus, there was no information to go on about immune exposure. Presence/absence results assume similar sequencing depth per donor, which may not hold. Per a later analysis, HLA-associated TCR beta chains showed more clonal expansion than other, equally common TCR beta chains. Over 150 TCR beta chains were listed as cytomegalovirus-associated.

Remarks on this clone: As yet, its antigen is unknown.

The source of this sequence is a man aged 18-30 years in good health and CMV-seropositive. The rearrangement joins TRBV5-1 to TRBJ2-1; 10 nucleotides align to TRBD2. Specimen: PBMCs. CDR3 protein: CASSLEVAGGPLFF. CDR3 nucleotides: TGCGCCAGCAGCTTGGAGGTAGCGGGGGGCCCTCTGTTCTTC.